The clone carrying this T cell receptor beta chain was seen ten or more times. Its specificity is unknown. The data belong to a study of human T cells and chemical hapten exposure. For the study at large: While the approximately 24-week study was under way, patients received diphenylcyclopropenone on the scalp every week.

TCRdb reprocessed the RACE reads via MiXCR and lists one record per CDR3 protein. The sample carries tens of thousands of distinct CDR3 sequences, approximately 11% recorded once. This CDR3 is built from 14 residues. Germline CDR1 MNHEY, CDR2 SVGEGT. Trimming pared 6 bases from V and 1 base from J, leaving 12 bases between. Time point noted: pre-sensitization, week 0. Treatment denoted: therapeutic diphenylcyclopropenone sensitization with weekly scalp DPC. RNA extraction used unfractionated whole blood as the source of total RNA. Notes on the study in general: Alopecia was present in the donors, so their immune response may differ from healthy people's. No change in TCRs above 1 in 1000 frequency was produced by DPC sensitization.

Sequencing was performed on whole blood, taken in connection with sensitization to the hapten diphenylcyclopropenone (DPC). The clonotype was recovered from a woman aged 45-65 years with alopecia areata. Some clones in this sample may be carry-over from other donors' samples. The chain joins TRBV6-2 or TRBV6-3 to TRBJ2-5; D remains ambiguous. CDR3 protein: CASRIGPLQETQYF. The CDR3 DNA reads TGTGCCAGCAGAATAGGACCGCTCCAAGAGACCCAGTACTTC.